These 32 T cell receptor beta chains share one sample of origin, sequenced in a study of T cells after yellow fever vaccination. TCRdb re-called the 5' RACE reads through MiXCR, storing one row per CDR3 protein. Among about 400,000 distinct CDR3 sequences, more than 5.5% were seen once, and the ten largest hold about 15%. The starting material was PBMCs, obtained 5 days after the yellow fever booster vaccination. These receptor sequences come from a man aged 25-40 years who received the YFV17D yellow fever vaccine.

V is TRBV7-2 and J is TRBJ2-5, with no clear D. Germline loops: CDR1 SGHTA, CDR2 FQGNSA. This CDR3 contains 14 residues. Trimming pared 4 bases from V and 4 bases from J, leaving 13 bases between. DNA of the CDR3: TGTGCCAGCAGCTCAAGTGGGCGCATAGAGACCCAGTACTTC. It translates to CASSSSGRIETQYF.

In this sample, this clonotype turned up many times. This chain connects TRBV10-3 to TRBJ2-2; either TRBD1 or TRBD2 may supply D (5 bases each). V lost 0 bases and J 1 base, leaving 9 bases between the germline ends. Germline loops: CDR1 ENHRY, CDR2 SYGVKD. CDR3 size: 16 residues. The CDR3: CAISESGTVNTGELFF. The DNA of the CDR3 is TGTGCCATCAGTGAGTCAGGGACGGTGAACACCGGGGAGCTGTTTTTT.

This clonotype has at least ten counts. The chain has TRBV9 and TRBJ2-3; D is perhaps TRBD1 (6 bases). This CDR3 has 15 residues. The V end lost 1 base, the J end lost 2 bases, and 11 bases lay between the germline ends. CDR1 and CDR2 from the germline V gene are SGDLS and YYNGEE. The CDR3, as DNA: TGTGCCAGCAGCGTATTTAGGGGGAACACAGATACGCAGTATTTT. It encodes CASSVFRGNTDTQYF.

The rearrangement uses TRBV20-1 and TRBJ2-5; no clear D gene. V lost 0 bases, J lost 3 bases, and 8 bases lay in between. CDR1 DFQATT and CDR2 SNEGSKA come from the germline V gene (reference sequence). The CDR3 is 13 amino acids. The CDR3 DNA reads as TGCAGTGCTAGAGACTATCCGGAAGAGACCCAGTACTTC. Protein sequence: CSARDYPEETQYF.

This clonotype was seen many times. The genes are TRBV28 and TRBJ1-1; 9 nucleotides agree with TRBD1. The trim removed 7 bases at V and 10 bases at J, leaving 10 bases unmatched. Looked up from germline, CDR1 is MDHEN and CDR2 is SYDVKM. This CDR3 is 13 amino acids long. CDR3 sequence: CASISGTGYLAFF. The CDR3 nucleotides are TGTGCCAGCATTTCCGGGACAGGGTATTTAGCTTTCTTT.

This clonotype has at least ten counts. This chain joins TRBV5-5 and TRBJ2-7; D possibly uses TRBD1 or TRBD2 (5 bases each). Germline CDR1 and CDR2: SGHKS and YYEKEE (reference sequence). The length of the CDR3 is 14 residues. Trimming removed 1 base from V and 3 bases from J, with 11 bases in between. CDR3 DNA: TGTGCCAGCAGCTTGACAGGAGGCCTCTACGAGCAGTACTTC. Amino acid sequence: CASSLTGGLYEQYF.

This clonotype came up a few times. CDR3 in DNA: TGTGCCAGCAGTTACGGCTCTGGGGCCAACGTCCTGACTTTC. It codes for CASSYGSGANVLTF. The V and J genes are TRBV6-2 or TRBV6-3 and TRBJ2-6; D remains unclear. Germline-derived CDR1 and CDR2 are MNHEY and SVGEGT. V was clipped by 2 bases and J by 0 bases, with 2 bases between them. This CDR3 is built from 14 residues.

J is TRBJ2-7 and V is TRBV20-1; TRBD1 matches 8 bases. V lost 5 bases to trimming and J lost 0 bases; unmatched junction nucleotides: 9. Germline V gives CDR1 DFQATT, CDR2 SNEGSKA (reference sequence). The CDR3 totals 15 residues. CDR3 sequence: CSAHSRDRLSYEQYF. CDR3 sequence (DNA): TGCAGTGCTCACAGCCGGGACAGGCTCTCCTACGAGCAGTACTTC.

The CDR3 loop is CASSLDVGVVFF. Here the CDR3 DNA reads TGTGCCAGCAGCTTAGACGTGGGGGTGGTGTTCTTC. The gene calls are TRBV7-2 and TRBJ2-1, with D perhaps matching TRBD1 or TRBD2 (5 bases each). The germline V and J ends were trimmed by 1 base and 15 bases, with 13 bases remaining between them. The CDR3 contains 12 residues. The germline V gene encodes CDR1 SGHTA and CDR2 FQGNSA.

This clonotype was seen ten or more times. V is TRBV10-2 and J is TRBJ2-5, with D hard to call. Germline V gene sequence: CDR1 WSHSY, CDR2 SAAADI. The V end lost 3 bases, the J end lost 7 bases, and 6 bases lay between the germline ends. This CDR3 contains 11 residues. The chain's CDR3 is CASSEGATQYF. In DNA, the CDR3 is TGCGCCAGCAGTGAAGGCGCGACCCAGTACTTC.

This clonotype turned up a few times. The V and J genes are TRBV29-1 and TRBJ2-1; the match to TRBD1 covers 7 bases. Looked up from germline, CDR1 is SQVTM and CDR2 is ANQGSEA. The CDR3 is made up of 12 amino acids. J gave up 5 bases and V 7 bases, and 5 bases lay outside the gene matches. CDR3 in DNA: TGCAGCGCCGTGGGACAGAACAATGAGCAGTTCTTC. Translated: CSAVGQNNEQFF.

The rearrangement joins TRBV7-2 to TRBJ2-3, with 8 bases identical to TRBD2. This CDR3 is 15 amino acids long. The germline CDR1 and CDR2 sequences are SGHTA and FQGNSA. V lost 1 base, J lost 3 bases, and 3 bases stayed unmatched. CDR3 amino acids: CASSLVGGRTDTQYF. Here the CDR3 DNA reads TGTGCCAGCAGCTTAGTTGGCGGGAGGACAGATACGCAGTATTTT.

The chain has TRBV20-1 and TRBJ2-3; 7 bases agree with TRBD1. J was trimmed by 7 bases and V by 5 bases; bases with no gene match: 3. The CDR3 length is 11 residues. Germline values: CDR1 DFQATT, CDR2 SNEGSKA (reference sequence). The CDR3 nucleotides read TGCAGTGCTCGACAGGGAAATACGCAGTATTTT. Translation: CSARQGNTQYF.

This sequence joins TRBV5-6 and TRBJ2-1; TRBD2 might be the D (5 bases). Trimming took 0 bases from V and 15 from J, leaving 19 bases between them. The CDR3 runs 14 residues. Germline values: CDR1 SGHDT, CDR2 YYEEEE. CDR3 DNA: TGTGCCAGCAGCTTGGACTTCTTTCGTGGGAGCTGGTTCTTC. Encoded protein: CASSLDFFRGSWFF.

The V and J genes are TRBV20-1 and TRBJ1-3; no reliable D call. This CDR3 is 13 amino acids long. The V gene's germline CDR1 is DFQATT and CDR2 SNEGSKA (reference sequence). The V and J ends lost 0 bases and 4 bases respectively, with 7 bases between them. CDR3 protein: CSARDSLGNTIYF. The CDR3 DNA follows: TGCAGTGCTAGAGATTCTCTGGGAAACACCATATATTTT.

The chain recombines TRBV7-2 with TRBJ1-2; possibly TRBD1 for D (6 bases). Per the germline V gene, CDR1 is SGHTA and CDR2 is FQGNSA. V was trimmed by 5 bases and J by 6 bases, leaving 10 bases between them. The CDR3 length is 12 residues. CDR3 residues: CASSAGVDGYTF. The DNA of the CDR3 is TGTGCCAGCAGCGCAGGGGTGGATGGCTACACCTTC.

This chain uses TRBV20-1 with TRBJ2-1, with 10 bases matching TRBD1. Germline-derived CDR1 and CDR2 are DFQATT and SNEGSKA (reference sequence). This CDR3 has 16 amino acids. V dropped 3 bases and J dropped 4; count of bases not matched to a gene: 9. CDR3 region: CSARVRTGGRYNEQFF. Here the CDR3 DNA reads TGCAGTGCTAGGGTGAGGACAGGGGGTCGTTACAATGAGCAGTTCTTC.

This clonotype was observed a handful of times. This chain links TRBV18 with TRBJ2-1; 7 bases fit TRBD1. Trimming took 5 bases from V and 15 from J; bases not matched to a gene: 7. Germline CDR1 and CDR2: KGHSH and LQKENI. There are 11 residues in the CDR3. The CDR3 loop reads CASSSRQGLFF. The CDR3 DNA is TGTGCCAGCTCATCAAGACAGGGCCTGTTCTTC.

This clonotype was found many times. The CDR3 reads CASSYSIYNEQFF. Here the CDR3 DNA reads TGTGCCAGCAGTTACTCGATTTACAATGAGCAGTTCTTC. The rearrangement uses TRBV6-2 or TRBV6-3 and TRBJ2-1; no clear D. V was cut by 0 bases and J by 4 bases, with 4 bases left in between. Germline CDR1 is MNHEY and CDR2 is SVGEGT. The CDR3 length is 13 residues.

This clonotype was observed a handful of times. The gene calls are TRBV9 and TRBJ2-6; D is possibly TRBD1 (6 bases). CDR1 and CDR2 from the germline V gene are SGDLS and YYNGEE. The CDR3 contains 18 residues. V was clipped by 3 bases and J by 1 base, with 17 bases between them. CDR3 nucleotides: TGTGCCAGCAGCGCTCGAGGACAGATTATTTCTGGGGCCAACGTCCTGACTTTC. As protein: CASSARGQIISGANVLTF. The full variable domain, its missing parts supplied by reference TRBV9 and TRBJ2-6, is DSGVTQTPKHLITATGQRVTLRCSPRSGDLSVYWYQQSLDQGLQFLIQYYNGEERAKGNILERFSAQQFPDLHSELNLSSLELGDSALYFCASSARGQIISGANVLTFGAGSRLTVL.

V is TRBV5-4 and J is TRBJ2-3; 7 nucleotides match TRBD2. The CDR3 extends over 16 amino acids. In germline, CDR1 is SGHNT, CDR2 YYREEE (reference sequence). V shed 7 bases, J shed 0 bases, and the junction held 11 bases outside the gene matches. The CDR3 DNA reads TGTGCCAGCGGGCCTCAGAGCGGGGAAAGCACAGATACGCAGTATTTT. Protein product: CASGPQSGESTDTQYF.

In this sample, this clonotype turned up many times. The chain has TRBV5-4 and TRBJ2-1, with TRBD1 matching 7 bases. The junction had 4 bases not matched to a gene; V was cut back by 4 bases and J by 0 bases. The germline V gene encodes CDR1 SGHNT and CDR2 YYREEE (reference sequence). The length of the CDR3 is 15 residues. The CDR3 DNA reads TGTGCCAGCAGCCAGGGACAGAGCTCCTACAATGAGCAGTTCTTC. Translation: CASSQGQSSYNEQFF.

This clonotype showed up many times. The gene calls are TRBV7-2 and TRBJ2-3; D gene unclear. Germline V gives CDR1 SGHTA, CDR2 FQGNSA. V was clipped by 3 bases and J by 7 bases, with 14 bases between them. The CDR3 spans 14 residues. The CDR3 region has the DNA TGTGCCAGCAGCTTGACTGCACAGCCAAATACGCAGTATTTT. Translating it yields CASSLTAQPNTQYF.

Only a few counts were recorded for this clonotype. V gene TRBV4-1 combines with J gene TRBJ1-2; 7 bases line up with TRBD1. Germline values: CDR1 MGHRA, CDR2 YSYEKL. The V segment lost 1 base and the J segment 7 bases; nucleotides outside the gene matches: 0. This CDR3 is built from 12 residues. In nucleotides, the CDR3 is TGCGCCAGCAGCCAAGGACAGGGTGGCTACACCTTC. It translates to CASSQGQGGYTF.

The chain carries TRBV5-1 and TRBJ2-2, with 7 bases that match TRBD1. V dropped 0 bases and J dropped 0; count of bases not matched to a gene: 2. Germline V lookup: CDR1 SGHRS, CDR2 YFSETQ. The length of the CDR3 is 16 residues. CDR3 amino acids: CASSLAGTANTGELFF. DNA of the CDR3: TGCGCCAGCAGCTTGGCCGGGACAGCGAACACCGGGGAGCTGTTTTTT.

The sample holds a few counts of this clonotype. The rearrangement uses TRBV6-1 and TRBJ2-7; 11 bases agree with TRBD2. The CDR3 is 16 amino acids. J gave up 6 bases and V 6 bases, and 13 bases lay outside the gene matches. Germline values: CDR1 MNHNS, CDR2 SASEGT. The CDR3 reads CASRPPTSGTVREQYF. The CDR3 nucleotides are TGTGCCAGCAGACCACCGACTAGCGGGACTGTTCGCGAGCAGTACTTC.

This clonotype was seen more than once but under ten times. This sequence joins TRBV27 and TRBJ2-1; 12 bases map to TRBD2. The germline gives CDR1 MNHEY, CDR2 SMNVEV (reference sequence). With V trimmed by 2 bases and J by 9 bases, 8 bases remained unmatched. The CDR3 has 16 residues. Here the CDR3 DNA reads TGTGCCAGCAGTTTAGTTCTAGCGGGAGGGCCGGTTGAGCAGTTCTTC. It is translated as CASSLVLAGGPVEQFF.

This clonotype has just a few counts. This chain uses TRBV5-1 with TRBJ2-3; D is possibly TRBD2 (5 bases). V gave up 5 bases and J gave up 6 bases, with 13 bases separating them. The CDR3 length is 13 residues. Per the germline V gene, CDR1 is SGHRS and CDR2 is YFSETQ. CDR3 DNA sequence: TGCGCCAGCAGGCACCAGAGGGAGGATACGCAGTATTTT. Amino acid sequence: CASRHQREDTQYF.

This clonotype has only a few counts. The chain links TRBV20-1 to TRBJ2-3, with 12 bases aligning to TRBD2. The CDR3 contains 16 residues. Germline V gene data show CDR1 as DFQATT and CDR2 as SNEGSKA (reference sequence). J was trimmed by 0 bases and V by 3 bases; bases with no gene match: 4. Written as DNA, the CDR3 is TGCAGTGCTAGCGGACTAGCGGGACGAAGCACAGATACGCAGTATTTT. This sequence encodes CSASGLAGRSTDTQYF.

This clonotype was seen at least ten times. The chain recombines TRBV27 with TRBJ2-5, with D unresolved. This CDR3 has 16 amino acids. Germline V gene lookup returns CDR1 MNHEY and CDR2 SMNVEV (reference sequence). V gave up 6 bases and J gave up 3 bases, with 20 bases separating them. This CDR3 reads CASSPDWAVPEETQYF. CDR3 nucleotide sequence: TGTGCCAGCAGCCCCGACTGGGCGGTTCCTGAAGAGACCCAGTACTTC.

This clonotype was counted at least ten times. This rearrangement joins TRBV20-1 to TRBJ2-7, with TRBD2 matching 8 bases. CDR1 DFQATT and CDR2 SNEGSKA come from the germline V gene (reference sequence). The CDR3 runs to 16 residues. Trimming took 6 bases from V and 3 from J; bases not matched to a gene: 16. In DNA form, the CDR3 reads TGCAGTGCCCTACTGCTACCAAGCGGGAGAGGCTACGAGCAGTACTTC. As protein: CSALLLPSGRGYEQYF.

In this sample, this clonotype turned up many times. The chain uses TRBV19 and TRBJ2-1; a weak D match, TRBD1 (5 bases). This CDR3 is built from 16 residues. Trimming removed 6 bases from V and 0 bases from J, with 15 bases in between. The germline CDR1 and CDR2 sequences are LNHDA and SQIVND (reference sequence). CDR3 residues: CASSKQDWSSYNEQFF. In DNA form, the CDR3 reads TGTGCCAGTAGCAAACAGGATTGGAGCTCCTACAATGAGCAGTTCTTC. Looking up the rest from reference TRBV19 and TRBJ2-1 gives the full variable domain: DGGITQSPKYLFRKEGQNVTLSCEQNLNHDAMYWYRQDPGQGLRLIYYSQIVNDFQKGDIAEGYSVSREKKESFPLTVTSAQKNPTAFYLCASSKQDWSSYNEQFFGPGTRLTVL.